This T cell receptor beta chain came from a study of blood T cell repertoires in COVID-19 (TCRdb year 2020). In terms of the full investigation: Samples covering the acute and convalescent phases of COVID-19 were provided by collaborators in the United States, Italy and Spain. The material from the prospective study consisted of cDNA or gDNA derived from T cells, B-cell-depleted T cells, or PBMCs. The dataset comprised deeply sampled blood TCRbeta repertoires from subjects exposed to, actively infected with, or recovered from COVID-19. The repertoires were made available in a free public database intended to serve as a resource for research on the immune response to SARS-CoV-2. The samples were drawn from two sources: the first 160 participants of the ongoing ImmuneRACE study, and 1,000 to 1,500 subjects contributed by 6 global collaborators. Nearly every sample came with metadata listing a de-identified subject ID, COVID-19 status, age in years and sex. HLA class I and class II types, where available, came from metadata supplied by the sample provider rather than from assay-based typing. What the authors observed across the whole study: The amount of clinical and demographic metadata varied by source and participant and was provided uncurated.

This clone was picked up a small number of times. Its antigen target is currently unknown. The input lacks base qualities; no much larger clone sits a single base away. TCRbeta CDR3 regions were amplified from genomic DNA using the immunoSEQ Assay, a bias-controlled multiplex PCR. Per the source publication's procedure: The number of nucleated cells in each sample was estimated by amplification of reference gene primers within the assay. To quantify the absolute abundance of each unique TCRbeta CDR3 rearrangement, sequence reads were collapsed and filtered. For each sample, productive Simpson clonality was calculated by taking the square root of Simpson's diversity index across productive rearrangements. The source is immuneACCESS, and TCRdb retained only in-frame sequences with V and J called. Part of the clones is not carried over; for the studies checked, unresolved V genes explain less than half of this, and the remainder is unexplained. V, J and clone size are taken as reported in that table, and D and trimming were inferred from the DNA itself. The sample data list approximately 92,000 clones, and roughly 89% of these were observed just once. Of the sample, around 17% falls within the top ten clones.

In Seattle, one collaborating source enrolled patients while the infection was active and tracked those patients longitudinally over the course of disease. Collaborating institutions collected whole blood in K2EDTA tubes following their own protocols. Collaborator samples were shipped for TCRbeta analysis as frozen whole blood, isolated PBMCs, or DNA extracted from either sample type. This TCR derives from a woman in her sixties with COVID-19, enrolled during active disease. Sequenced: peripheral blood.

The DNA sequence is TGTGCCAGCAGTCTCGCCTATATGAACACTGAAGCTTTCTTT. This is translated as CASSLAYMNTEAFF. The chain is made from TRBV2 and TRBJ1-1; no D gene can be assigned with confidence. Looking up the germline V gene yields CDR1 SNHLY and CDR2 FYNNEI. The V end loses 5 bases and the J end loses 0 bases, and a stretch of 10 bases separates them. The CDR3 starts with the cysteine, ends with the phenylalanine, and has 14 residues. CDR3 DNA is the only sequence kept; it has 42 bases, read in frame from the first base.